This T cell receptor (beta chain) was identified in a study of T-cell memory formation after mild COVID-19. Study-level information: TCR clusters showed largely donor specificity. Whole-study results and caveats: The finding that pre-infection memory included some responding clones suggested that cross-reactive memory joined. Contracting CD4+ clones were located mainly in CM and EM, and CD8+ clones in EMRA.

The CDR3 is made up of 15 amino acids. V was pared by 1 base and J by 5 bases, with 12 bases between. Germline loops: CDR1 LNHNV, CDR2 YYDKDF (reference sequence). About this clonotype itself: The antigen remains undetermined.

Barcoded TCR alpha and TCR beta cDNA libraries with UMIs came from 5'RACE using constant-segment primers. TCRdb reanalysed the 5' RACE reads using MiXCR and keeps one entry per CDR3 protein. The sample records about 260,000 distinct CDR3 sequences, around 8% being singletons. This clonotype originated in a man between 18 and 29 years old who had mild COVID-19 (a few samples of this study predate the infection). Cell type and time point are not known. The specimen sequenced was PBMCs or a T cell subset sorted from them (not recorded which). The chain has TRBV15 and TRBJ1-5; possibly TRBD1 for D (5 bases). The CDR3 protein is CATSRGGDSDQPQHF. CDR3 coding DNA: TGTGCCACCAGCAGAGGAGGGGATTCCGATCAGCCCCAGCATTTT.